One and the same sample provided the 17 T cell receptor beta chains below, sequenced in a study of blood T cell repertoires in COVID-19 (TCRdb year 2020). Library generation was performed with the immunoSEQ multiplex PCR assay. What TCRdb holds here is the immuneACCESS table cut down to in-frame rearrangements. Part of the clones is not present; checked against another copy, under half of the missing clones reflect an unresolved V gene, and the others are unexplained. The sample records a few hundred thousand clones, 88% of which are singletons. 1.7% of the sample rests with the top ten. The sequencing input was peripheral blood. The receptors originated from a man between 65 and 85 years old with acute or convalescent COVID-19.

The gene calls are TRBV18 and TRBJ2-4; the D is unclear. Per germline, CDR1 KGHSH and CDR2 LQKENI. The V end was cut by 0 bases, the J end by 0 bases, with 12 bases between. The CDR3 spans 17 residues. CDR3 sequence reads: CASSPPLRILAKNIQYF. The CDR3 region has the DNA TGTGCCAGCTCACCACCTCTAAGAATCCTAGCCAAAAACATTCAGTACTTC.

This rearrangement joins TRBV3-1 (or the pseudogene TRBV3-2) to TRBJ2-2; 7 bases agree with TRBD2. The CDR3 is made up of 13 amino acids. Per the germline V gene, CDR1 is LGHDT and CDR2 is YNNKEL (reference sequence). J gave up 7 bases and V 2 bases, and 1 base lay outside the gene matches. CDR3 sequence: CASSQREVGELFF. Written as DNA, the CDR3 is TGTGCCAGCAGCCAACGGGAGGTCGGGGAGCTGTTTTTT.

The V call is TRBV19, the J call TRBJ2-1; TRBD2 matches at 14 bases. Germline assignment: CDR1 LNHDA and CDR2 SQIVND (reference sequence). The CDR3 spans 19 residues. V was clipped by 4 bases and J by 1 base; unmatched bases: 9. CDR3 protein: CASSRGTSGRVGSYNEQFF. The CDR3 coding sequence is TGTGCCAGTAGTAGGGGGACTAGCGGGAGAGTGGGGTCCTACAATGAGCAGTTCTTC.

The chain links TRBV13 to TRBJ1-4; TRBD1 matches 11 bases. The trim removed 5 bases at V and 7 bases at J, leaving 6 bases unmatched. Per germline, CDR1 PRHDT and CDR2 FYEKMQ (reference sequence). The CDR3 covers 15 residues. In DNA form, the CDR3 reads TGTGCCAGCAGCCTTAGTGGGACAGGGGGTGAAAAACTGTTTTTT. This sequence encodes CASSLSGTGGEKLFF.

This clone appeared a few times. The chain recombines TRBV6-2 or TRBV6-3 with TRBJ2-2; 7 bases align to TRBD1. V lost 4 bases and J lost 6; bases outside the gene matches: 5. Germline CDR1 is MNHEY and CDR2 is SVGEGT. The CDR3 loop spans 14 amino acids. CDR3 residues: CASSLRQGPGELFF. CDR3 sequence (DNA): TGTGCCAGCAGTTTAAGACAGGGCCCCGGGGAGCTGTTTTTT.

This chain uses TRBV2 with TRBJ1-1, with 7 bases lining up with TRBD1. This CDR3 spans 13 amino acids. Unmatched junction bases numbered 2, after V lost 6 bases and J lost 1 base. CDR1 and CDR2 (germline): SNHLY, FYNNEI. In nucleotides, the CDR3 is TGTGCCAGCAGCTACAGGGGGAACACTGAAGCTTTCTTT. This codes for CASSYRGNTEAFF.

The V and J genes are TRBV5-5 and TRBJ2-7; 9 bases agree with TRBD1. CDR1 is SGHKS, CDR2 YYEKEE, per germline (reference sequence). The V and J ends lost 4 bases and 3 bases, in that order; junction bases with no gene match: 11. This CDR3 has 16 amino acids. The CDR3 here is CASSPDAGTGIYEQYF. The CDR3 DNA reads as TGTGCCAGCAGCCCGGATGCCGGGACAGGGATCTACGAGCAGTACTTC.

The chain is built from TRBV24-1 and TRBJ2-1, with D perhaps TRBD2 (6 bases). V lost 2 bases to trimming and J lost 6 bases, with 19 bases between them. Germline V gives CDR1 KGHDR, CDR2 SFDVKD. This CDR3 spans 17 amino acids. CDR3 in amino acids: CATSDWGSGREGNEQFF. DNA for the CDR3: TGTGCCACCAGTGATTGGGGTAGCGGAAGGGAAGGCAATGAGCAGTTCTTC.

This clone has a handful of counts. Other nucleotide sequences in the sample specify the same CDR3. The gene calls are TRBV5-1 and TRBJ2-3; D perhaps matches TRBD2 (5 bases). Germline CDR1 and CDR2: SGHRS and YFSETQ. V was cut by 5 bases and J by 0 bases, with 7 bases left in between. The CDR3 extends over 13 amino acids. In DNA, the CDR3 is TGCGCCAGCAGGAGGGATAGCACAGATACGCAGTATTTT. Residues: CASRRDSTDTQYF.

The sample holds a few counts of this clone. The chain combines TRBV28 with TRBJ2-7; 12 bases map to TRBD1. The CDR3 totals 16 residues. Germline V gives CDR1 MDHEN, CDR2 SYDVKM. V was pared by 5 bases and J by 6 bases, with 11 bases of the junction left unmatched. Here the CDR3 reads CASSNIPGQGAGEQYF. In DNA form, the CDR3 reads TGTGCCAGCAGTAACATCCCGGGACAGGGGGCGGGCGAGCAGTACTTC.

For the CDR3, the DNA is TGCGCCAGCAGCCAAGATCCTGGGGGCGCTGGGGCCAACGTCCTGACTTTC. Amino acids: CASSQDPGGAGANVLTF. The chain uses TRBV4-1 and TRBJ2-6, with D possibly matching TRBD1 (6 bases). V was trimmed by 0 bases and J by 2 bases, leaving 11 bases between them. This CDR3 is 17 amino acids long. The V gene's germline CDR1 is MGHRA and CDR2 YSYEKL.

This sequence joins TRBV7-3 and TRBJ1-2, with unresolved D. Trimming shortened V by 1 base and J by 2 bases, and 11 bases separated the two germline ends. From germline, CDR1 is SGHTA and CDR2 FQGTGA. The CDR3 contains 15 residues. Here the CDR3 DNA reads TGTGCCAGCAGCTTAATCGCCAGTCCCAACTATGGCTACACCTTC. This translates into CASSLIASPNYGYTF.

CDR3 in amino acids: CASSKYRSRGQEPNTEAFF. CDR3 DNA: TGTGCCAGCAGCAAATATCGAAGTAGAGGGCAGGAACCGAACACTGAAGCTTTCTTT. The genes are TRBV21-1 and TRBJ1-1. TRBV21-1 has pseudogene status. CDR3 length: 19 residues.

CDR3 sequence: CASSLSGTSVETQYF. The DNA of the CDR3 is TGTGCCAGCAGTTTGTCAGGGACTAGCGTTGAGACCCAGTACTTC. The chain carries TRBV27 and TRBJ2-5, with 10 bases aligning to TRBD2. Germline trimming cut 3 bases from V and 5 bases from J; bases unmatched to any gene: 6. The germline V gene encodes CDR1 MNHEY and CDR2 SMNVEV (reference sequence). CDR3 length: 15 residues.

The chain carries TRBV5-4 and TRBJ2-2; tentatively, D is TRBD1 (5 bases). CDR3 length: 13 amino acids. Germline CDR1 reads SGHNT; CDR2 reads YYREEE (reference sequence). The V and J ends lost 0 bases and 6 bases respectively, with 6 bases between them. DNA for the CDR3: TGTGCCAGCAGCTTGGAAGGGGCCGGGGAGCTGTTTTTT. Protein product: CASSLEGAGELFF.

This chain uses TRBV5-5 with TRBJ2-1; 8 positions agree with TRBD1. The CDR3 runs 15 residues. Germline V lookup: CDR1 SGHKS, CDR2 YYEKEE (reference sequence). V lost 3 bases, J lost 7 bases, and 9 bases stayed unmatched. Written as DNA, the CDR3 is TGTGCCAGCAGCTCGTGGACAGGGATTAAAAATGAGCAGTTCTTC. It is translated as CASSSWTGIKNEQFF.

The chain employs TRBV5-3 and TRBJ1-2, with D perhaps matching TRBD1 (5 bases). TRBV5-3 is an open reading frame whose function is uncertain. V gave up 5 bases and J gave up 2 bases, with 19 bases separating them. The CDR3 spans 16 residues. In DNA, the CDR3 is TGTGCCAGAAGTTCTCTACTAGGGGAGGCAAACTATGGCTACACCTTC. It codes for CARSSLLGEANYGYTF.